This passage covers 16 T cell receptor beta chains from one sample sequenced in a study of PD-1 blockade in mismatch repair-deficient tumors (dated by TCRdb to about 2017). Libraries were made using the immunoSEQ multiplex PCR assay. In its TCRdb copy, this immuneACCESS table keeps in-frame sequences only and misses some clones. Where compared with another copy, unresolved V genes explain less than half of these, and the others have no known cause. The sample contains some 120,000 clones, about 86% of them found a single time. The ten largest make up roughly 13% of the sample. The sequenced sample was peripheral blood, obtained 44 weeks after starting pembrolizumab. These receptors came from an adult with mismatch repair-deficient cancer.

The chain uses TRBV7-6 and TRBJ1-5, with TRBD1 matching over 12 bases. The CDR3 has 15 amino acids. Germline loops: CDR1 SGHVS, CDR2 FNYEAQ. Germline trimming cut 5 bases from V and 7 bases from J; bases unmatched to any gene: 6. CDR3 DNA: TGTGCCAGCAGCGCGGGACAGGGGGCAAGCCAGCCCCAGCATTTT. Translation: CASSAGQGASQPQHF.

J is TRBJ2-5 and V is TRBV5-6; D possibly corresponds to TRBD2 (6 bases). CDR3 length: 14 amino acids. V was pared by 1 base and J by 2 bases, with 9 bases between. The germline CDR1 and CDR2 sequences are SGHDT and YYEEEE. The CDR3 loop is CASSLTREQETQYF. CDR3 DNA sequence: TGTGCCAGCAGCTTGACCCGGGAGCAAGAGACCCAGTACTTC.

This clone was recorded once. V and J are TRBV5-1 and TRBJ2-3; no reliable D call. The germline gives CDR1 SGHRS, CDR2 YFSETQ. The ends were cut back, 0 bases at V and 4 bases at J, with 9 bases in the middle. The CDR3 length is 14 residues. The CDR3 protein is CASSLEGVPDTQYF. The DNA for the CDR3 is TGCGCCAGCAGCTTGGAAGGCGTTCCAGATACGCAGTATTTT.

This clone occurred once. The chain couples TRBV28 to TRBJ2-1; a possible D gene is TRBD2 (6 bases). V was cut by 3 bases and J by 9 bases, with 15 bases left in between. The CDR3 is 14 residues long. The germline CDR1 and CDR2 sequences are MDHEN and SYDVKM. The DNA of the CDR3 is TGTGCCAGCAGTTTTTCTGGGGGGTTGGGTGAGCAGTTCTTC. This translates into CASSFSGGLGEQFF.

The chain uses TRBV5-5 and TRBJ1-1; the match to TRBD1 covers 7 bases. The CDR3 length is 13 residues. J lost 4 bases, V lost 5 bases, and 5 bases had no gene match. Germline CDR1 reads SGHKS; CDR2 reads YYEKEE (reference sequence). The CDR3, as DNA: TGTGCCAGCAGTAGACAGGGTGTCACTGAAGCTTTCTTT. Protein sequence: CASSRQGVTEAFF.

This chain links TRBV7-6 with TRBJ2-1, with 10 bases fitting TRBD1. Germline loops: CDR1 SGHVS, CDR2 FNYEAQ. The CDR3 covers 16 residues. Trimming at V came to 6 bases and at J to 5 bases, leaving 10 bases not matched to a gene. The CDR3, as DNA: TGTGCCAGCAGTTCGGGCGGGACAGGGGTAGACAATGAGCAGTTCTTC. Residues: CASSSGGTGVDNEQFF. Combining the CDR3 with reference TRBV7-6 and TRBJ2-1 gives the whole variable domain GAGVSQSPRYKVTKRGQDVALRCDPISGHVSLYWYRQALGQGPEFLTYFNYEAQQDKSGLPNDRFSAERPEGSISTLTIQRTEQRDSAMYRCASSSGGTGVDNEQFFGPGTRLTVL.

The chain combines TRBV9 with TRBJ2-2, with D perhaps TRBD1 (6 bases). CDR3 length equals 17 residues. V lost 2 bases to trimming and J lost 0 bases, with 14 bases between them. Germline values: CDR1 SGDLS, CDR2 YYNGEE. This CDR3 is CASSVEQDSPNTGELFF. The CDR3 nucleotides read TGTGCCAGCAGCGTCGAGCAGGACAGCCCGAACACCGGGGAGCTGTTTTTT.

The V and J genes are TRBV6-1 and TRBJ2-7, with D unclear. Trimming stripped 2 bases from V and 0 bases from J, with 8 bases between. This CDR3 is built from 14 residues. Germline assignment: CDR1 MNHNS and CDR2 SASEGT. This chain's CDR3 is CASSEKGSSYEQYF. Written as DNA, the CDR3 is TGTGCCAGCAGTGAAAAGGGCAGCTCCTACGAGCAGTACTTC.

The chain joins TRBV7-9 to TRBJ2-2, with 10 bases that match TRBD2. V shed 3 bases and J 0 bases; nucleotides not matched to a gene: 7. The CDR3 length is 18 residues. Germline lookup yields CDR1 SEHNR and CDR2 FQNEAQ (reference sequence). The CDR3 nucleotides read TGTGCCAGCAGCTTTTATCGACTAGCGGGCCCGAACACCGGGGAGCTGTTTTTT. Amino acid sequence: CASSFYRLAGPNTGELFF.

J is TRBJ2-5 and V is TRBV9; 10 nucleotides agree with TRBD1. The CDR3 totals 16 residues. CDR1 and CDR2 (germline): SGDLS, YYNGEE. V was clipped by 3 bases and J by 5 bases; unmatched bases: 10. CDR3 region: CASSAGTGALTETQYF. CDR3 DNA sequence: TGTGCCAGCAGCGCCGGGACAGGGGCTCTTACCGAGACCCAGTACTTC.

CDR3 loop: CASSLDRDVRFF. The CDR3 region has the DNA TGTGCCAGCAGCTTGGACCGAGATGTGCGGTTCTTC. The chain carries TRBV5-4 and TRBJ2-1; no reliable D call. V was cut by 0 bases and J by 15 bases, with 13 bases left in between. The CDR3 contains 12 residues. Germline V gene lookup returns CDR1 SGHNT and CDR2 YYREEE (reference sequence).

The table lists this clone with a few counts. The chain's CDR3 is CASWELGGGYGYTF. DNA for the CDR3: TGTGCCAGCTGGGAATTGGGAGGCGGCTATGGCTACACCTTC. V is TRBV2 and J is TRBJ1-2; D not certain. V was trimmed by 8 bases and J by 4 bases, leaving 17 bases between them. CDR3 length: 14 residues. In germline, CDR1 is SNHLY, CDR2 FYNNEI. The complete variable domain, with remaining parts taken from reference TRBV2 and TRBJ1-2, reads EPEVTQTPSHQVTQMGQEVILRCVPISNHLYFYWYRQILGQKVEFLVSFYNNEISEKSEIFDDQFSVERPDGSNFTLKIRSTKLEDSAMYFCASWELGGGYGYTFGSGTRLTVV.

The DNA of the CDR3 is TGTGCCAGCTCCGGGACAGAGGCGGTCAATGAGCAGTTCTTC. Translating it yields CASSGTEAVNEQFF. The chain links TRBV6-6 to TRBJ2-1; TRBD1 agrees at 7 bases. V shed 8 bases and J 6 bases; nucleotides not matched to a gene: 10. The CDR3 loop spans 14 amino acids. From germline, CDR1 is MNHNY and CDR2 SVGAGI (reference sequence).

The rearrangement joins TRBV19 to TRBJ2-4, with 13 bases lining up with TRBD2. V trimming: 1 base; J trimming: 0 bases; junction bases outside the gene matches: 9. This CDR3 region has 20 residues. CDR1 and CDR2 from the germline V gene are LNHDA and SQIVND (reference sequence). CDR3 bases: TGTGCCAGTAGTATAGCTCCGGGACTAGCGGGATCGATAGCCAAAAACATTCAGTACTTC. Its protein is CASSIAPGLAGSIAKNIQYF.

With respect to this clone: The sample holds other DNA sequences that translate to the same CDR3. The genes are TRBV28 and TRBJ2-7, with TRBD2 as a possible D gene (6 bases). Deletions cut 6 bases from V and 9 bases from J, with 18 bases between. The germline CDR1 and CDR2 sequences are MDHEN and SYDVKM. The CDR3 loop spans 13 amino acids. CDR3 sequence: CASRYQDLGGQYF. CDR3 bases: TGTGCCAGCAGATACCAGGACCTCGGGGGGCAGTACTTC.

This chain links TRBV29-1 with TRBJ2-4; a weak D match, TRBD1 (6 bases). This CDR3 is 14 amino acids long. CDR1 is SQVTM and CDR2 is ANQGSEA in the germline V gene. Trimming shortened V by 5 bases and J by 2 bases, and 13 bases separated the two germline ends. CDR3 protein: CSVRTAGSKNIQYF. The CDR3 coding sequence is TGCAGCGTTCGGACAGCCGGGTCCAAAAACATTCAGTACTTC.